The 16 T cell receptor beta chains below all came from one sample that was sequenced in a study of CD8+ T cells in alopecia areata. Treatment described: oral pan-JAK inhibitor, 5-10 mg twice daily. Extracted RNA was reverse transcribed, and the resulting cDNA served as sequencing template. TCRdb's table, derived via immunoSEQ multiplex PCR, lists solely in-frame clones and lacks some. The sample shows about 150,000 clones, roughly two thirds of them seen only once. The material was CD4+ T cells sorted from blood, obtained at week 4, from a patient treated with tofacitinib. These receptors all come from a human donor with alopecia areata.

The chain uses TRBV6-5 and TRBJ2-3; D may match TRBD1 or TRBD2 (6 bases each). Germline V gene lookup returns CDR1 MNHEY and CDR2 SVGAGI. The V end was cut by 2 bases, the J end by 4 bases, with 10 bases between. The CDR3 runs 14 residues. The CDR3: CASSYGGRPDTQYF. CDR3 coding DNA: TGTGCCAGCAGTTACGGGGGGCGCCCAGATACGCAGTATTTT.

In regard to this clone: Other DNA sequences in this specimen translate into the identical CDR3. CDR3 DNA: TGTGCCATCAGTGAAGGCTACGAGCAGTACTTC. Translating it yields CAISEGYEQYF. V and J are TRBV10-3 and TRBJ2-7; no firm D call. The V and J ends lost 3 bases and 3 bases respectively, with 3 bases between them. Germline V gene sequence: CDR1 ENHRY, CDR2 SYGVKD. The CDR3 has 11 amino acids.

This clone has only a few counts. The chain is built from TRBV7-2 and TRBJ1-1; 8 bases are a match to TRBD1. The CDR3 is made up of 13 amino acids. CDR1 and CDR2 from the germline V gene are SGHTA and FQGNSA. V was pared by 5 bases and J by 4 bases, with 3 bases of the junction left unmatched. CDR3 sequence (DNA): TGTGCCAGCAGCCGAACAGGGGGCACTGAAGCTTTCTTT. This codes for CASSRTGGTEAFF.

Concerning this clone: An end of the junction differs from the germline gene, which may be a read error. The V gene is TRBV7-9, the J gene TRBJ2-5, with 9 bases identical to TRBD2. The length of the CDR3 is 13 residues. The germline V gene encodes CDR1 SEHNR and CDR2 FQNEAQ (reference sequence). CDR3 sequence: CASSVAGVETQYF. The CDR3 DNA reads as TGTGCCAGCAGCGTAGCGGGGGTTGAGACCCAGTACTTC.

The CDR3 protein is CASNAGGPPGEQYF. CDR3 DNA sequence: TGTGCCAGCAACGCAGGGGGCCCCCCAGGGGAGCAGTACTTC. This sequence joins TRBV2 and TRBJ2-7, with TRBD1 matching 8 bases. J lost 7 bases, V lost 7 bases, and 12 bases had no gene match. This CDR3 has 14 amino acids. Germline V gene data show CDR1 as SNHLY and CDR2 as FYNNEI.

This chain links TRBV5-1 with TRBJ2-5; D is possibly TRBD2 (5 bases). CDR1 is SGHRS, CDR2 YFSETQ, per germline. The CDR3 covers 12 residues. V shed 4 bases and J shed 5 bases, with 9 bases lying between them. CDR3 DNA: TGCGCCAGCAGCCGGGATGGGGAGACCCAGTACTTC. Translated: CASSRDGETQYF.

The chain is built from TRBV5-1 and TRBJ1-2; D may be TRBD1 (6 bases). Trimming removed 0 bases at V and 3 bases at J, with 6 bases between. The CDR3 runs 13 residues. Germline CDR1 reads SGHRS; CDR2 reads YFSETQ. The CDR3 sequence is CASSLEGDYGYTF. For the CDR3, the DNA is TGCGCCAGCAGCTTGGAGGGGGACTATGGCTACACCTTC.

This sequence joins TRBV30 and TRBJ1-1; TRBD1 might be the D (5 bases). The V end lost 8 bases, the J end lost 3 bases, and 7 bases lay between the germline ends. The germline V gene has CDR1 GTSNPN and CDR2 SVGIG (reference sequence). CDR3 length: 10 residues. The CDR3 here is CARGDTEAFF. The CDR3 DNA sequence: TGTGCCCGAGGGGACACTGAAGCTTTCTTT. Combining the CDR3 with reference TRBV30 and TRBJ1-1 gives the whole variable domain SQTIHQWPATLVQPVGSPLSLECTVEGTSNPNLYWYRQAAGRGLQLLFYSVGIGQISSEVPQNLSASRPQDRQFILSSKKLLLSDSGFYLCARGDTEAFFGQGTRLTVV.

The chain carries TRBV2 and TRBJ1-6; 7 bases line up with TRBD1. Germline trimming cut 10 bases from V and 10 bases from J; bases unmatched to any gene: 4. Germline CDR1 is SNHLY and CDR2 is FYNNEI. This CDR3 spans 11 amino acids. The CDR3 is CAIAGGSPLHF. For the CDR3, the DNA is TGTGCCATTGCAGGGGGATCACCCCTCCACTTT.

V usage is TRBV5-4 and J usage is TRBJ2-6; the D call may be TRBD1 or TRBD2 (7 bases each). V was cut by 5 bases and J by 0 bases, with 15 bases left in between. Germline lookup yields CDR1 SGHNT and CDR2 YYREEE (reference sequence). CDR3 length equals 17 residues. The CDR3: CASRGRGLSSGANVLTF. In DNA form, the CDR3 reads TGTGCCAGCAGGGGGAGGGGGCTGAGCTCTGGGGCCAACGTCCTGACTTTC. Full variable domain (remainder filled in from reference TRBV5-4 and TRBJ2-6): ETGVTQSPTHLIKTRGQQVTLRCSSQSGHNTVSWYQQALGQGPQFIFQYYREEENGRGNFPPRFSGLQFPNYSSELNVNALELDDSALYLCASRGRGLSSGANVLTFGAGSRLTVL.

The rearrangement uses TRBV30 and TRBJ1-1, with no clear D. The CDR3 has 13 amino acids. Germline loops: CDR1 GTSNPN, CDR2 SVGIG (reference sequence). V shed 3 bases and J shed 1 base, with 9 bases lying between them. The CDR3 here is CAWSGMGNTEAFF. Here the CDR3 DNA reads TGTGCCTGGAGCGGTATGGGGAACACTGAAGCTTTCTTT.

This chain links TRBV4-3 with TRBJ2-6, with D tentatively TRBD2 (5 bases). The V end was cut by 2 bases, the J end by 2 bases, with 10 bases between. The CDR3 is 16 residues long. CDR1 and CDR2 (germline): LGHNA, YSLEER. The CDR3 protein is CASSQSRGTGANVLTF. CDR3 bases: TGCGCCAGCAGCCAAAGCCGGGGTACTGGGGCCAACGTCCTGACTTTC.

The chain employs TRBV10-3 and TRBJ1-6; D may be TRBD1 (5 bases). The CDR3 extends over 15 amino acids. V was pared by 0 bases and J by 5 bases, with 8 bases between. Looked up from germline, CDR1 is ENHRY and CDR2 is SYGVKD. CDR3 sequence reads: CAISESQGDNSPLHF. Here the CDR3 DNA reads TGTGCCATCAGTGAGTCCCAGGGCGATAATTCACCCCTCCACTTT.

This clone was detected only once. V and J are TRBV29-1 and TRBJ2-1; 9 nucleotides match TRBD2. The germline V gene has CDR1 SQVTM and CDR2 ANQGSEA. V was clipped by 4 bases and J by 4 bases; unmatched bases: 8. The CDR3 totals 15 residues. CDR3 sequence reads: CSVGPLAGVYNEQFF. CDR3 coding DNA: TGCAGCGTTGGGCCACTAGCGGGCGTATACAATGAGCAGTTCTTC.

The chain joins TRBV15 to TRBJ1-1, with unresolved D. The germline V and J ends were trimmed by 3 bases and 4 bases, with 9 bases remaining between them. The germline gives CDR1 LNHNV, CDR2 YYDKDF (reference sequence). The CDR3 extends over 13 amino acids. CDR3 sequence reads: CATSRLEGTEAFF. The CDR3 DNA is TGTGCCACCAGCAGGCTCGAGGGCACTGAAGCTTTCTTT.

This clone turned up a few times. The CDR3 sequence: CASSPQDNPTQFF. CDR3 in DNA: TGTGCCAGTAGTCCCCAGGACAACCCTACGCAGTTCTTC. The chain uses TRBV19 and TRBJ2-1, with a possible D match to TRBD1 (5 bases). The germline V gene has CDR1 LNHDA and CDR2 SQIVND (reference sequence). The length of the CDR3 is 13 residues. The V gene lost 5 bases and the J gene lost 12 bases, with 17 bases spanning the gap.